These 5 T cell receptor beta chains share one sample of origin, sequenced in a study of CD8 T cells in ankylosing spondylitis (dated by TCRdb to about 2017). Antigens for these TCRs are unknown. Library preparation was by 5' RACE. Sequenced on an Illumina HiSeq 2500. Using fastp at Q25 and MiXCR, TCRdb reprocessed the public reads and kept productive beta chains. Rows are unified per CDR3 protein, each entry keeping the most common DNA and genes. The sample contains some 800,000 distinct CDR3 sequences, approximately 12% of them found a single time. Clones ranked in the top ten supply approximately 0.5% of the sample. The full study reports these points: Blood from ankylosing spondylitis patients appeared to be characterized by a TCR beta motif made up of several highly homologous amino acid variants.

The sample comprised blood, either unsorted or a sorted T cell fraction (not recorded which). The receptor source for this set is a male donor with ankylosing spondylitis.

This clonotype was counted a few times. The gene calls are TRBV20-1 and TRBJ1-5; maybe TRBD1 (6 bases). Trimming took 3 bases from V and 0 from J, leaving 18 bases between them. There are 17 residues in the CDR3. Germline V gives CDR1 DFQATT, CDR2 SNEGSKA (reference sequence). CDR3 amino acids: CSASVAGGHPSNQPQHF. In DNA, the CDR3 is TGCAGTGCTAGCGTCGCCGGGGGCCATCCTAGCAATCAGCCCCAGCATTTT.

This clonotype was observed a handful of times. The genes are TRBV6-1 and TRBJ1-4; D not resolved. The CDR3 runs to 14 residues. Germline CDR1 is MNHNS and CDR2 is SASEGT. With 1 base removed from V and 10 bases from J, the gap between germline ends came to 13 bases. The CDR3 DNA sequence: TGTGCCAGCAGTGAAGGAGCTGGTGGTGGAAAACTGTTTTTT. As protein: CASSEGAGGGKLFF.

The rearrangement joins TRBV15 to TRBJ1-1, with D unclear. Germline assignment: CDR1 LNHNV and CDR2 YYDKDF (reference sequence). V gave up 2 bases and J gave up 1 base, with 5 bases separating them. The CDR3 has 13 amino acids. CDR3 residues: CATSRQSNTEAFF. The CDR3 coding sequence is TGTGCCACCAGCAGACAGTCGAACACTGAAGCTTTCTTT.

This clonotype has at least ten counts. V is TRBV4-3 and J is TRBJ1-6; D unclear. V was shortened by 0 bases and J by 11 bases, with 11 bases between the two germline ends. This CDR3 is 14 amino acids long. Germline V gene data show CDR1 as LGHNA and CDR2 as YSLEER. Here the CDR3 DNA reads TGCGCCAGCAGCCAAGAAAACCGGGCAGCACCCCTCCACTTT. It is translated as CASSQENRAAPLHF.

This clonotype has a count of ten or more. V and J are TRBV20-1 and TRBJ2-2, with D maybe TRBD1 (7 bases). Per germline, CDR1 DFQATT and CDR2 SNEGSKA (reference sequence). There are 15 residues in the CDR3. The V end was cut by 6 bases, the J end by 4 bases, with 18 bases between. This CDR3 is CSAAQGGSVTGELFF. The CDR3 DNA is TGCAGTGCCGCTCAGGGGGGCTCGGTCACCGGGGAGCTGTTTTTT.